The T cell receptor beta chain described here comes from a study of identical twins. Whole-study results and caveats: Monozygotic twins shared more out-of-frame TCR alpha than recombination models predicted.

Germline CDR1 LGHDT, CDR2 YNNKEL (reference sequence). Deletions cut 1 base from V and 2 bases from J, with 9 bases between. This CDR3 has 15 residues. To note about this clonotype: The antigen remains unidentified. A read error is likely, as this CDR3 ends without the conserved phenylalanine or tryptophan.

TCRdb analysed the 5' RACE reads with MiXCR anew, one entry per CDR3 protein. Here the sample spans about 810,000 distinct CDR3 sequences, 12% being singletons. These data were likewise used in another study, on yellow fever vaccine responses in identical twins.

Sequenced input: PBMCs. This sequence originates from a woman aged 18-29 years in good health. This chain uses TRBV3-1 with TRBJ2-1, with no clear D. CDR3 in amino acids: CASSQATNPYNEQFL. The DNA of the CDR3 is TGTGCCAGCAGCCAAGCTACAAACCCCTACAATGAGCAGTTCCTC.